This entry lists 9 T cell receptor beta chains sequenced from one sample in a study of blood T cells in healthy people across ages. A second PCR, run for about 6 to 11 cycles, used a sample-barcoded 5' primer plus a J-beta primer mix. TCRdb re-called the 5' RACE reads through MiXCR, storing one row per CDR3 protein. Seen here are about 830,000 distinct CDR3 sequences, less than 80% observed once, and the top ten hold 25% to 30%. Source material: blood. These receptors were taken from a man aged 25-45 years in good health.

The CDR3, as DNA: TGTGCCATCAGTGAATTCTCCCGGGGACACGAACCCCTCCACTTT. It yields the protein CAISEFSRGHEPLHF. This chain links TRBV10-3 with TRBJ1-6; perhaps TRBD1 as D (6 bases). This CDR3 spans 15 amino acids. The germline V gene has CDR1 ENHRY and CDR2 SYGVKD. V was cut by 3 bases and J by 12 bases, with 18 bases left in between.

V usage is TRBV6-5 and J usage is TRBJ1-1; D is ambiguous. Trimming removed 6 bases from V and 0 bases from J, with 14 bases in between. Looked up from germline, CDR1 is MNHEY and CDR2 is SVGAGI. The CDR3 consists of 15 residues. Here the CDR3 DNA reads TGTGCCAGCAGCTGGGTCAGCAGGATGAACACTGAAGCTTTCTTT. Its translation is CASSWVSRMNTEAFF.

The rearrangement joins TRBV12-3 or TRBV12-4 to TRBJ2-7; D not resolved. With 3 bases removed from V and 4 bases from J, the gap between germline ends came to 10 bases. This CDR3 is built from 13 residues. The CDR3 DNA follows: TGTGCCAGCAGTTTCCCTCCACCGTACGAGCAGTACTTC. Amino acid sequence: CASSFPPPYEQYF.

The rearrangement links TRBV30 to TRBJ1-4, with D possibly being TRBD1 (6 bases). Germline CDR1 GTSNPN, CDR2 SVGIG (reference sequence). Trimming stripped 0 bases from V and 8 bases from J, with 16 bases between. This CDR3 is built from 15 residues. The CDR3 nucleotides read TGTGCCTGGAGTGTACGGGGGCCCGGAGGGGAAAAACTGTTTTTT. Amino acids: CAWSVRGPGGEKLFF.

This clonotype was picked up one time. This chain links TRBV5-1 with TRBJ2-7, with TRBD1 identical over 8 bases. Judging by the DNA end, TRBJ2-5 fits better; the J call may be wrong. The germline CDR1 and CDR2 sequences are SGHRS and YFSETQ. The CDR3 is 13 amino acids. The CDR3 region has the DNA TGCGCCAGCAGCTCCGGACAGGGAAAGACCCAGTACTTC. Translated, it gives CASSSGQGKTQYF.

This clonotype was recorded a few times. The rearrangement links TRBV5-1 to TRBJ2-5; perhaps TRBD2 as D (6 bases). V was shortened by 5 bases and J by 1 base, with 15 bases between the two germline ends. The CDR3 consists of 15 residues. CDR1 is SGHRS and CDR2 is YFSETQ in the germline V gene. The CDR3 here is CASRLLPGLQETQYF. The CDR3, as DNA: TGCGCCAGCAGATTACTTCCGGGACTCCAAGAGACCCAGTACTTC.

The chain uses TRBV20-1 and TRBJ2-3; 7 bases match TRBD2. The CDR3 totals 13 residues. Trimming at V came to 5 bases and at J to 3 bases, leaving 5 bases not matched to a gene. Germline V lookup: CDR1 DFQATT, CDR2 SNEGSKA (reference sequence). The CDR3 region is CSAQAGETDTQYF. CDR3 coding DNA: TGCAGTGCTCAGGCGGGGGAGACAGATACGCAGTATTTT.

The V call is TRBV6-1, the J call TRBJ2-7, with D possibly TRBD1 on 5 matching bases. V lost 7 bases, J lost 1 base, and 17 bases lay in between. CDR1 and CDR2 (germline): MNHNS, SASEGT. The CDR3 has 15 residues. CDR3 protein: CASIKDTYESYEQYF. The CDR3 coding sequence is TGTGCCAGCATTAAGGACACCTACGAATCCTACGAGCAGTACTTC.

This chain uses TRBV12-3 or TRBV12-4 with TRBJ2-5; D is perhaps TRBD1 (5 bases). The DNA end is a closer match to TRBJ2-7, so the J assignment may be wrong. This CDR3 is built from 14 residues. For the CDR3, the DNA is TGTGCCAGCAGTCCCCAGGGTAATACGAACGAGCAGTACTTC. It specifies CASSPQGNTNEQYF.